The source of this T cell receptor beta chain is a study of blood T cell repertoires in COVID-19. As for the study in general: PBMCs, B-cell-depleted T cells, or T cells provided the cDNA or gDNA that made up the material.

The CDR3 sequence is 15 residues long. V lost 3 bases, J lost 6 bases, and 10 bases stayed unmatched. Germline assignment: CDR1 SNHLY and CDR2 FYNNEI. Authors' processing steps: Amplified reference gene primers provided the basis for estimating nucleated cell counts. Data came from immunoSEQ multiplex PCR; TCRdb stores just in-frame clones and leaves some out. For V, J and clone size, that table is used; D and trimming come from the DNA. The top ten clones hold 6.3% of a sample with over 250,000 clones, about 90% of them seen once. Sequenced input: peripheral blood. The chain employs TRBV2 and TRBJ2-7, with 8 bases matching TRBD2. The sequence came from a woman aged 45-60 years with COVID-19, enrolled during active disease. The DNA for the CDR3 is TGTGCCAGCAGTGATTTTAGCGGGGAGTATAGCGAGCAGTACTTC. Amino acids: CASSDFSGEYSEQYF.